A single sample gave rise to the 27 T cell receptor beta chains below, sequenced in a study of T cell changes during pregnancy in multiple sclerosis. Sequencing used immunoSEQ multiplex PCR; TCRdb keeps in-frame clones, though not all of them. This table has over 55,000 clones, roughly 90% appearing once. Sequenced material: peripheral blood, taken after pregnancy. Receptor source: a female donor in good health, enrolled as a control in a pregnancy study.

This clone occurred once. The chain joins TRBV7-2 to TRBJ1-2, with D uncertain. The CDR3 covers 15 residues. The V end lost 5 bases, the J end lost 4 bases, and 17 bases lay between the germline ends. The germline gives CDR1 SGHTA, CDR2 FQGNSA. The CDR3 loop is CASSVMDREFYGYTF. The CDR3 DNA follows: TGTGCCAGCAGCGTTATGGACCGGGAGTTCTATGGCTACACCTTC.

The rearrangement joins TRBV7-2 to TRBJ2-7, with D perhaps TRBD2 (5 bases). Germline V gene sequence: CDR1 SGHTA, CDR2 FQGNSA. Trimming cost V 1 base and J 2 bases, with 12 bases left between them. The CDR3 is 15 amino acids. DNA for the CDR3: TGTGCCAGCAGCTTAGACGGGATACGGACCTACGAGCAGTACTTC. Translated: CASSLDGIRTYEQYF.

The chain carries TRBV5-1 and TRBJ2-3; 7 positions agree with TRBD2. This CDR3 is built from 13 residues. With V trimmed by 3 bases and J by 7 bases, 5 bases remained unmatched. Germline V gene data show CDR1 as SGHRS and CDR2 as YFSETQ. The CDR3 DNA is TGCGCCAGCAGCTCCCCACTAGCGCATACGCAGTATTTT. Encoded protein: CASSSPLAHTQYF.

This chain uses TRBV7-9 with TRBJ1-1; D ambiguous. V was clipped by 5 bases and J by 5 bases, with 9 bases between them. Germline V CDR1 and CDR2: SEHNR, FQNEAQ (reference sequence). The CDR3 extends over 12 amino acids. CDR3 in DNA: TGTGCCAGCAGCCCAACGGGGACTGAAGCTTTCTTT. Its translation is CASSPTGTEAFF.

This clone was counted a single time. The chain is built from TRBV5-1 and TRBJ2-1, with TRBD2 identical over 10 bases. Per the germline V gene, CDR1 is SGHRS and CDR2 is YFSETQ. Trimming at V came to 1 base and at J to 9 bases, leaving 10 bases not matched to a gene. The length of the CDR3 is 16 residues. The CDR3 DNA sequence: TGCGCCAGCAGCTTGCCCCCCAGCGGGAGGGCGGGTGAGCAGTTCTTC. Residues: CASSLPPSGRAGEQFF.

This clone was observed a single time. This chain links TRBV4-3 with TRBJ1-2, with 7 nucleotides matching TRBD1. The germline V gene has CDR1 LGHNA and CDR2 YSLEER. The CDR3 loop spans 14 amino acids. V shed 4 bases, J shed 4 bases, and the junction held 6 bases outside the gene matches. CDR3 coding DNA: TGCGCCAGCAGCCCAGGCGACAGGGCCTATGGCTACACCTTC. This encodes CASSPGDRAYGYTF.

The CDR3, as DNA: TGTGCCATCAGTGAGTCAAGACTAGCGGGAGTAGTCTACGAGCAGTACTTC. Its protein is CAISESRLAGVVYEQYF. V and J are TRBV10-3 and TRBJ2-7, with 12 nucleotides matching TRBD2. This CDR3 is 17 amino acids long. The V gene end was trimmed by 0 bases and the J gene end by 3 bases; junction bases not matched to a gene: 6. Germline V gene lookup returns CDR1 ENHRY and CDR2 SYGVKD.

This clone has more than one count but fewer than ten. DNA of the CDR3: TGTGCCAGGGCGGGTGGAGCTATCACTGAAGCTTTCTTT. Amino acids: CARAGGAITEAFF. V is TRBV2 and J is TRBJ1-1, with no clear D. Germline V gene lookup returns CDR1 SNHLY and CDR2 FYNNEI. The CDR3 is 13 amino acids. The V gene lost 9 bases and the J gene lost 4 bases, with 15 bases spanning the gap.

The genes are TRBV2 and TRBJ2-5; perhaps TRBD2 as D (6 bases). The CDR3 sequence is 14 residues long. Germline CDR1 and CDR2: SNHLY and FYNNEI. The ends were cut back, 3 bases at V and 5 bases at J, with 13 bases in the middle. CDR3: CASSEGLRGETQYF. In DNA form, the CDR3 reads TGTGCCAGCAGTGAGGGACTCCGGGGGGAGACCCAGTACTTC.

V usage is TRBV18 and J usage is TRBJ2-6; maybe TRBD1 (7 bases). The CDR3 has 19 residues. V lost 2 bases and J 9 bases, leaving 26 bases between the germline ends. CDR1 is KGHSH and CDR2 is LQKENI in the germline V gene. CDR3 DNA: TGTGCCAGCTCACCAAAGGTAACAGGGGTGCCCTCGGAGGGCAACGTCCTGACTTTC. Translation gives CASSPKVTGVPSEGNVLTF.

In nucleotides, the CDR3 is TGTGCCAGCCTCGGGACAGGCTATGGCTACACCTTC. Residues: CASLGTGYGYTF. This sequence joins TRBV2 and TRBJ1-2, with TRBD1 matching over 8 bases. In germline, CDR1 is SNHLY, CDR2 FYNNEI. The CDR3 loop spans 12 amino acids. The junction had 3 bases not matched to a gene; V was cut back by 8 bases and J by 4 bases. The whole variable domain, remainder taken from reference TRBV2 and TRBJ1-2, is EPEVTQTPSHQVTQMGQEVILRCVPISNHLYFYWYRQILGQKVEFLVSFYNNEISEKSEIFDDQFSVERPDGSNFTLKIRSTKLEDSAMYFCASLGTGYGYTFGSGTRLTVV.

CDR3: CASSYGAGGTDTQYF. As DNA, the CDR3 is TGTGCCAGCAGTTACGGGGCAGGGGGCACAGATACGCAGTATTTT. The chain joins TRBV6-6 to TRBJ2-3; possible D gene TRBD1, 6 bases. V dropped 2 bases and J dropped 1 base, with 10 bases sitting between them. Germline V gene lookup returns CDR1 MNHNY and CDR2 SVGAGI (reference sequence). The CDR3 sequence is 15 residues long.

In its sample, this clone was seen a few times. V usage is TRBV9 and J usage is TRBJ1-1; 7 bases fit TRBD1. Trimming took 0 bases from V and 5 from J; bases not matched to a gene: 13. CDR3 length equals 17 residues. Germline V gene sequence: CDR1 SGDLS, CDR2 YYNGEE. Here the CDR3 reads CASSVAPAWQGGTEAFF. In nucleotides, the CDR3 is TGTGCCAGCAGCGTAGCACCGGCGTGGCAGGGGGGTACTGAAGCTTTCTTT.

CDR3 coding DNA: TGTGCCATCAGTGAGACGACTCTCAACACCGGGGAGCTGTTTTTT. This gives the protein CAISETTLNTGELFF. The chain uses TRBV10-3 and TRBJ2-2; D unclear. Trimming pared 2 bases from V and 2 bases from J, leaving 9 bases between. CDR3 length: 15 residues. Germline V lookup: CDR1 ENHRY, CDR2 SYGVKD.

The count of this clone is one. V and J are TRBV7-8 and TRBJ2-1; TRBD1 is a possible D gene (6 bases). The CDR3 is 12 amino acids. V shed 7 bases and J shed 4 bases, with 8 bases lying between them. Germline lookup yields CDR1 SGHVS and CDR2 FQNEAQ. CDR3 sequence: CASTDRYNEQFF. CDR3 nucleotides: TGTGCCAGCACCGACAGGTACAATGAGCAGTTCTTC.

The chain carries TRBV7-9 and TRBJ1-6, with D possibly matching TRBD1 (6 bases). V was pared by 1 base and J by 6 bases, with 16 bases between. CDR1 is SEHNR, CDR2 FQNEAQ, per germline (reference sequence). The CDR3 consists of 17 residues. CDR3 sequence: CASSLEGGRVSNSPLHF. In DNA form, the CDR3 reads TGTGCCAGCAGCTTAGAGGGGGGGAGAGTTTCTAATTCACCCCTCCACTTT.

The V call is TRBV7-2, the J call TRBJ2-1; 10 positions agree with TRBD2. The CDR3 is 14 amino acids. Germline V gives CDR1 SGHTA, CDR2 FQGNSA. V trimming: 2 bases; J trimming: 7 bases; junction bases outside the gene matches: 2. The CDR3 region is CASSLNSGRNEQFF. CDR3 in DNA: TGTGCCAGCAGCTTAAATAGCGGGAGGAATGAGCAGTTCTTC.

In this sample, this clone turned up once. This sequence joins TRBV5-4 and TRBJ2-1; 7 positions match TRBD1. V lost 1 base to trimming and J lost 6 bases; unmatched junction nucleotides: 13. Germline CDR1 reads SGHNT; CDR2 reads YYREEE (reference sequence). The CDR3 runs 17 residues. The CDR3 coding sequence is TGTGCCAGCAGCTTGCGGGGACAGACCCTCGTCGGCAATGAGCAGTTCTTC. Residues: CASSLRGQTLVGNEQFF.

As for this clone: The germline gene is not matched at one end of the junction; a read error may be the cause. This rearrangement joins TRBV7-9 to TRBJ1-2; no definite D call. CDR3 length: 9 amino acids. Germline loops: CDR1 SEHNR, CDR2 FQNEAQ (reference sequence). The CDR3 reads CASSPTRPF. The CDR3 DNA sequence: TGTGCCAGCAGCCCAACGAGGCCCTTC.

This clone occurred once. The CDR3 sequence is CASSEVQGVHEQYF. The CDR3 nucleotides read TGCGCCAGCAGTGAGGTACAGGGTGTCCACGAGCAGTACTTC. The V and J genes are TRBV10-2 and TRBJ2-7; maybe TRBD1 (6 bases). The CDR3 contains 14 residues. The germline CDR1 and CDR2 sequences are WSHSY and SAAADI. V was trimmed by 2 bases and J by 5 bases, leaving 13 bases between them.

This chain connects TRBV30 to TRBJ1-2, with 9 bases fitting TRBD1. The J segment lost 8 bases and the V segment lost 5 bases, leaving 6 bases of the junction unmatched. This CDR3 has 12 residues. CDR1 and CDR2 (germline): GTSNPN, SVGIG (reference sequence). The CDR3 loop reads CAWEGQGNGYTF. The CDR3 region has the DNA TGTGCCTGGGAGGGACAGGGAAACGGCTACACCTTC.

The chain couples TRBV5-1 to TRBJ2-1, with 8 bases aligning to TRBD2. This CDR3 comprises 14 residues. Germline V gene data show CDR1 as SGHRS and CDR2 as YFSETQ. Germline trimming cut 5 bases from V and 5 bases from J; bases unmatched to any gene: 6. The CDR3 bases are TGCGCCAGCAGGGGCGGGGGGATTAACAATGAGCAGTTCTTC. Protein sequence: CASRGGGINNEQFF. The whole variable domain, remainder taken from reference TRBV5-1 and TRBJ2-1, is KAGVTQTPRYLIKTRGQQVTLSCSPISGHRSVSWYQQTPGQGLQFLFEYFSETQRNKGNFPGRFSGRQFSNSRSEMNVSTLELGDSALYLCASRGGGINNEQFFGPGTRLTVL.

The chain joins TRBV2 to TRBJ2-1, with 7 bases matching TRBD2. The germline gives CDR1 SNHLY, CDR2 FYNNEI. The CDR3 contains 12 residues. With V trimmed by 8 bases and J by 4 bases, 2 bases remained unmatched. Here the CDR3 reads CASGRGYNEQFF. In DNA form, the CDR3 reads TGTGCCAGCGGGAGGGGATACAATGAGCAGTTCTTC.

The chain uses TRBV11-3 and TRBJ2-7; 7 positions match TRBD1. The CDR3 is 14 amino acids. Germline-derived CDR1 and CDR2 are SGHNT and YENEEA. The ends lost 5 bases at V and 2 bases at J; junction bases unmatched: 6. The CDR3 sequence: CASSQQQGPYEQYF. The CDR3 DNA sequence: TGTGCCAGCAGCCAACAACAGGGGCCCTACGAGCAGTACTTC.

The chain joins TRBV9 to TRBJ2-1; TRBD2 might be the D (6 bases). V lost 4 bases, J lost 8 bases, and 16 bases lay in between. Germline CDR1 reads SGDLS; CDR2 reads YYNGEE. The CDR3 is made up of 14 amino acids. The CDR3 is CASSRDGGSDEQFF. The CDR3 nucleotides are TGTGCCAGCAGCCGAGATGGGGGGTCGGATGAGCAGTTCTTC.

The CDR3 coding sequence is TGTGCCAGCAGTTACACAGGGGTTACTTTCTTT. It is translated as CASSYTGVTFF. The chain has TRBV6-5 and TRBJ1-1; 7 bases are a match to TRBD1. V lost 2 bases and J lost 12; bases outside the gene matches: 3. The CDR3 has 11 amino acids. Germline CDR1 is MNHEY and CDR2 is SVGAGI.

The chain joins TRBV6-1 to TRBJ1-5; TRBD1 aligns across 8 bases. Germline V gene lookup returns CDR1 MNHNS and CDR2 SASEGT. There are 15 residues in the CDR3. The trim removed 4 bases at V and 0 bases at J, leaving 2 bases unmatched. The CDR3 DNA sequence: TGTGCCAGCAGTGGGACAGGGTATAGCAATCAGCCCCAGCATTTT. Its protein product is CASSGTGYSNQPQHF.